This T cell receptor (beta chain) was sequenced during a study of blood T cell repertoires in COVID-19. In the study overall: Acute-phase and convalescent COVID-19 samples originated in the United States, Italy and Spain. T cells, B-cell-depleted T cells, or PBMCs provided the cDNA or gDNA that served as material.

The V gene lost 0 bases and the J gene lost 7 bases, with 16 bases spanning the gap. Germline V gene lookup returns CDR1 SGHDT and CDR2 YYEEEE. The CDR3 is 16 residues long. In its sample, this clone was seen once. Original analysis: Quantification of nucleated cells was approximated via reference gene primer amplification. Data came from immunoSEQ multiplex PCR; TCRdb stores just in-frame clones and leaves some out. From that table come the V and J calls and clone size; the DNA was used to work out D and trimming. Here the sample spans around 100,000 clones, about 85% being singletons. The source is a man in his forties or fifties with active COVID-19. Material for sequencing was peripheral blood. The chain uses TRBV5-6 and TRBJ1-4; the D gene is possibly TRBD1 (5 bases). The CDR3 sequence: CASSLDLRGRGEKLFF. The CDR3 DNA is TGTGCCAGCAGCTTGGACCTGCGAGGGAGGGGTGAAAAACTGTTTTTT.